This is a list of T cell receptor beta chains from one sample in a study of T cells after yellow fever vaccination. TCRdb re-called the 5' RACE reads with MiXCR, one entry per CDR3 protein. The profile shows fewer than 450,000 distinct CDR3 sequences, approximately 8% of them singletons. Sequencing used PBMCs, obtained approximately 47 days after the first yellow fever vaccination. The receptors come from a man aged 18 to 30 who received the YFV17D yellow fever vaccine. CDR3s include the opening cysteine and the closing phenylalanine or tryptophan. Each record gives: J gene, clone size, V gene, D gene, CDR3 protein, CDR3 DNA. A D gene is named only where the DNA matches it firmly. Only part of the rows carry a size: once, few, many, or a class if the clone is expanded.

>TRBJ2-5|few|TRBV29-1|NA
CSVTSREETQYF
TGCAGCGTCACCTCTAGGGAAGAGACCCAGTACTTC
>TRBJ1-1|NA|TRBV29-1|NA
CSVAGAWDTEAFF
TGCAGCGTCGCCGGGGCCTGGGACACTGAAGCTTTCTTT
>TRBJ2-5|few|TRBV4-1|NA
CASSRPLGAQFGETQYF
TGCGCCAGCAGTCGTCCCCTGGGGGCGCAATTTGGAGAGACCCAGTACTTC
>TRBJ2-3|NA|TRBV5-5|TRBD2
CASSLVPSGYTDTQYF
TGTGCCAGCAGCTTGGTTCCTAGCGGATACACAGATACGCAGTATTTT
>TRBJ2-1|NA|TRBV5-1|NA
CASSKSGVNEQFF
TGCGCCAGCAGCAAGTCAGGGGTCAATGAGCAGTTCTTC
>TRBJ1-1|few|TRBV7-2|NA
CASSMGRTNTEAFF
TGTGCCAGCAGCATGGGACGAACTAACACTGAAGCTTTCTTT
>TRBJ2-1|medium-sized|TRBV6-4|TRBD2
CASSEAGGSYNEQFF
TGTGCCAGCAGTGAAGCGGGGGGCTCCTACAATGAGCAGTTCTTC
>TRBJ1-1|few|TRBV25-1|NA
CASSGQGMRTEAFF
TGTGCCAGCAGTGGGCAGGGGATGAGGACTGAAGCTTTCTTT
>TRBJ1-3|NA|TRBV15|NA
CATSNPVEALTIYF
TGTGCCACCAGCAACCCAGTAGAGGCTTTGACCATATATTTT
>TRBJ2-5|few|TRBV2|NA
CASSGLGGAKETQYF
TGTGCCAGCAGTGGGCTAGGCGGGGCTAAGGAGACCCAGTACTTC
>TRBJ2-4|few|TRBV12-3/TRBV12-4|NA
CASSGRGRAKNIQYF
TGTGCCAGCAGTGGTCGGGGACGGGCCAAAAACATTCAGTACTTC
>TRBJ2-1|few|TRBV6-5|NA
CASRPLGLSYNEQFF
TGTGCCAGCAGGCCCTTAGGTCTCTCCTACAATGAGCAGTTCTTC
>TRBJ2-2|few|TRBV9|NA
CASSVLSGGRNTGELFF
TGTGCCAGCAGCGTACTCAGTGGGGGCCGGAACACCGGGGAGCTGTTTTTT
>TRBJ2-3|few|TRBV20-1|TRBD1
CSAPKGQGSDTQYF
TGCAGTGCCCCCAAGGGACAGGGTAGCGATACGCAGTATTTT
>TRBJ1-1|few|TRBV5-6|TRBD1
CASSDGTAVPEAFF
TGTGCCAGCAGCGACGGGACAGCCGTCCCTGAAGCTTTCTTT
>TRBJ1-6|few|TRBV20-1|NA
CSARDLDGPPLHF
TGCAGTGCTAGAGATTTGGACGGTCCACCCCTCCACTTT
>TRBJ1-2|NA|TRBV20-1|NA
CSARYLTTDYYGYTF
TGCAGTGCTAGATACCTAACGACAGATTACTATGGCTACACCTTC
>TRBJ1-6|few|TRBV11-2|TRBD1
CASSLDRTGNSPLHF
TGTGCCAGCAGCTTAGATCGGACAGGGAACTCACCCCTCCACTTT
>TRBJ2-1|NA|TRBV20-1|NA
CSARLADRNEQFF
TGCAGTGCTAGACTAGCTGATAGGAATGAGCAGTTCTTC
>TRBJ1-3|few|TRBV4-1|NA
CASSQDIYSGNTIYF
TGCGCCAGCAGCCAAGACATCTATTCTGGAAACACCATATATTTT
>TRBJ1-5|few|TRBV10-3|NA
CAISEISQPQHF
TGTGCCATCAGTGAGATCAGTCAGCCCCAGCATTTT
>TRBJ1-6|few|TRBV6-2/TRBV6-3|NA
CASKALSSPLHF
TGTGCCAGCAAGGCGCTCTCTTCACCCCTCCACTTT
>TRBJ1-6|NA|TRBV19|NA
CASSTGPRSSYNSPLHF
TGTGCCAGTAGTACGGGACCTCGGAGCTCCTATAATTCACCCCTCCACTTT
>TRBJ1-1|NA|TRBV11-2|NA
CASSLVVMNTEAFF
TGTGCCAGCAGCCTAGTGGTCATGAACACTGAAGCTTTCTTT
>TRBJ2-5|many|TRBV11-1|NA
CASSFHRQQETQYF
TGTGCCAGCAGCTTTCACAGACAGCAAGAGACCCAGTACTTC
>TRBJ2-6|few|TRBV6-5|NA
CASSYLLQGTLFRANVLTF
TGTGCCAGCAGTTACCTCTTACAGGGGACTCTGTTCAGGGCCAACGTCCTGACTTTC
>TRBJ2-1|many|TRBV20-1|NA
CSVLVINNEQFF
TGCAGTGTTCTAGTGATTAACAATGAGCAGTTCTTC
>TRBJ2-2|few|TRBV4-3|TRBD2
CASSQSSGGLDTGELFF
TGCGCCAGCAGCCAATCTAGCGGGGGGCTTGACACCGGGGAGCTGTTTTTT
>TRBJ1-1|NA|TRBV5-1|NA
CASSSDRIENTEAFF
TGCGCCAGCAGCTCCGACAGAATCGAGAACACTGAAGCTTTCTTT
>TRBJ1-4|few|TRBV4-2|NA
CASSQLGLSFATNEKLFF
TGTGCCAGCAGCCAATTGGGACTTTCTTTTGCAACTAATGAAAAACTGTTTTTT
>TRBJ1-6|few|TRBV2|TRBD1
CASCPGQGSNSPLHF
TGTGCCAGTTGTCCGGGACAGGGGAGCAATTCACCCCTCCACTTT
>TRBJ1-6|many|TRBV25-1|TRBD1
CASSEAGQPSSPLHF
TGTGCCAGCAGTGAAGCGGGACAGCCAAGTTCACCCCTCCACTTT
>TRBJ1-5|few|TRBV7-2|NA
CASSEDRYNQPQHF
TGTGCCAGCAGCGAGGACAGATACAATCAGCCCCAGCATTTT
>TRBJ2-1|once|TRBV5-1|TRBD2
CASSWGLVNPYNEQFF
TGCGCCAGCAGCTGGGGACTAGTGAACCCCTACAATGAGCAGTTCTTC
>TRBJ2-1|few|TRBV4-2|NA
CASSQGNGVDEQFF
TGTGCCAGCAGCCAAGGGAACGGGGTCGATGAGCAGTTCTTC
>TRBJ2-1|few|TRBV7-2|NA
CASSLAPSPENEQFF
TGTGCCAGCAGCTTAGCGCCCAGCCCAGAGAATGAGCAGTTCTTC
>TRBJ2-3|few|TRBV11-2|NA
CASSLVAQRDTQYF
TGTGCCAGCAGCTTAGTTGCCCAACGGGATACGCAGTATTTT
>TRBJ1-2|NA|TRBV4-3|NA
CASSQDIGGTNYGYTF
TGCGCCAGCAGCCAAGATATTGGGGGGACTAACTATGGCTACACCTTC
>TRBJ2-4|many|TRBV7-2|NA
CASSLWQGPKNIQYF
TGTGCCAGCAGCTTGTGGCAGGGTCCCAAAAACATTCAGTACTTC
>TRBJ1-6|many|TRBV7-9|NA
CASSLLPGGNSPLHF
TGTGCCAGCAGCCTACTGCCGGGGGGAAATTCACCCCTCCACTTT
>TRBJ2-4|few|TRBV28|NA
CASSLRHMTKNIQYF
TGTGCCAGCAGTTTAAGACATATGACCAAAAACATTCAGTACTTC
>TRBJ2-4|few|TRBV19|NA
CASSIRHRGNIQYF
TGTGCCAGTAGTATCCGACACCGTGGAAACATTCAGTACTTC
>TRBJ2-5|NA|TRBV6-1|NA
CASRVPGTALGTQYF
TGTGCCAGCAGAGTCCCCGGGACGGCCCTGGGAACCCAGTACTTC
>TRBJ2-2|few|TRBV6-5|TRBD1
CASSLDRGDRELFF
TGTGCCAGCAGTTTAGACAGGGGGGACCGAGAGCTGTTTTTT
>TRBJ2-1|many|TRBV7-6|TRBD2
CASSLGVAGHSYNEQFF
TGTGCCAGCAGCTTAGGAGTAGCGGGACACTCCTACAATGAGCAGTTCTTC
>TRBJ2-5|NA|TRBV7-8|NA
CASSPRGLEETQYF
TGTGCCAGCAGCCCCAGGGGCCTCGAAGAGACCCAGTACTTC
>TRBJ1-6|NA|TRBV5-1|TRBD1
CASSSGQGISRSPLHF
TGCGCCAGCAGCTCCGGACAGGGAATTTCTCGATCACCCCTCCACTTT
>TRBJ2-5|NA|TRBV24-1|TRBD2
CATSEPRLASGQETQYF
TGTGCCACCAGTGAGCCCCGGTTGGCTAGCGGACAAGAGACCCAGTACTTC
>TRBJ2-2|few|TRBV27|TRBD2
CASSSAGGGSPSDGELFF
TGTGCCAGCAGTTCTGCCGGGGGGGGATCCCCCTCTGACGGGGAGCTGTTTTTT
>TRBJ2-7|NA|TRBV7-2|NA
CASSLGGLNYEQYF
TGTGCCAGCAGCTTAGGCGGGTTGAACTACGAGCAGTACTTC